These 16 T cell receptor beta chains share one sample of origin, sequenced in a study of blood T cell repertoires in COVID-19. Repertoires were generated with immunoSEQ multiplex PCR, while TCRdb's copy carries only in-frame clones and drops some. The table includes 140,000 to 150,000 clones, approximately 80% detected once. Sequenced sample: peripheral blood. These receptors were obtained from a man between 65 and 85 years old who had recovered from COVID-19.

This clone has a handful of counts. The rearrangement uses TRBV3-1 (or the pseudogene TRBV3-2) and TRBJ1-2, with 11 bases lining up with TRBD1. Germline V lookup: CDR1 LGHDT, CDR2 YNNKEL (reference sequence). CDR3 size: 14 residues. V was pared by 2 bases and J by 7 bases, with 3 bases of the junction left unmatched. The CDR3 region has the DNA TGTGCCAGCAGCCAAACGGGACAGGGGGGTGGCTACACCTTC. Its translation is CASSQTGQGGGYTF.

The gene calls are TRBV6-6 and TRBJ2-1, with TRBD2 identical over 14 bases. From germline, CDR1 is MNHNY and CDR2 SVGAGI (reference sequence). J was trimmed by 4 bases and V by 5 bases; bases with no gene match: 7. The CDR3 length is 17 residues. CDR3 nucleotides: TGTGCCAGCAGTCCCTCCGGGACTAGCGGGGGATACAATGAGCAGTTCTTC. It is translated as CASSPSGTSGGYNEQFF.

The rearrangement links TRBV2 to TRBJ2-5, with 9 bases that match TRBD2. Germline assignment: CDR1 SNHLY and CDR2 FYNNEI. V was pared by 4 bases and J by 5 bases, with 8 bases of the junction left unmatched. The CDR3 runs 15 residues. The CDR3 coding sequence is TGTGCCAGCAGTGGGGCGGGAGGGTCGGAGGAGACCCAGTACTTC. The encoded protein is CASSGAGGSEETQYF.

The J gene is TRBJ2-7, the V gene TRBV6-5, with TRBD2 matching over 8 bases. Germline CDR1 MNHEY, CDR2 SVGAGI. The CDR3 is 14 residues long. V was clipped by 7 bases and J by 3 bases; unmatched bases: 8. The DNA of the CDR3 is TGTGCCAGCACTCCCCCCAGCGGGAGCTACGAGCAGTACTTC. Translated: CASTPPSGSYEQYF.

The chain links TRBV12-3 or TRBV12-4 to TRBJ2-7, with 7 bases fitting TRBD1. V shed 6 bases and J 5 bases; nucleotides not matched to a gene: 7. This CDR3 contains 13 residues. CDR3 coding DNA: TGTGCCAGCAGCCCCTCGACAGGGAACGAGCAGTACTTC. Amino acid sequence: CASSPSTGNEQYF.

The V gene is TRBV10-1, the J gene TRBJ2-7; weak D call: TRBD2 (5 bases). This CDR3 spans 13 amino acids. V was clipped by 0 bases and J by 3 bases, with 6 bases between them. Germline loops: CDR1 WNHNN, CDR2 SYGVQD (reference sequence). CDR3 coding DNA: TGCGCCAGCAGTGAGTCCGGGGACTACGAGCAGTACTTC. Translation gives CASSESGDYEQYF.

The genes are TRBV5-1 and TRBJ1-4; 8 bases are shared with TRBD1. The CDR3 sequence is 14 residues long. With 0 bases clipped from V and 8 bases from J, the junction kept 3 bases outside the gene matches. Germline loops: CDR1 SGHRS, CDR2 YFSETQ. The CDR3 DNA follows: TGCGCCAGCAGCTTGGACCGACAGGGGGAAAAACTGTTTTTT. Translation gives CASSLDRQGEKLFF.

The chain recombines TRBV5-8 with TRBJ2-2, with D maybe TRBD1 (6 bases). The CDR3 has 15 amino acids. Trimming removed 1 base at V and 7 bases at J, with 14 bases between. Germline values: CDR1 SGHTS, CDR2 YDEGEE. This chain's CDR3 is CASSLRLARGGELFF. CDR3 DNA sequence: TGTGCCAGCAGCTTGCGCCTAGCCAGGGGCGGGGAGCTGTTTTTT. Based on the CDR3 plus reference TRBV5-8 and TRBJ2-2, the full variable domain is EAGVTQSPTHLIKTRGQQATLRCSPISGHTSVYWYQQALGLGLQFLLWYDEGEERNRGNFPPRFSGRQFPNYSSELNVNALELEDSALYLCASSLRLARGGELFFGEGSRLTVL.

CDR3 DNA sequence: TGTGCCAGCACTTTCCAGGGGAACACTGAAGCTTTCTTT. Protein sequence: CASTFQGNTEAFF. The chain is built from TRBV2 and TRBJ1-1; D is possibly TRBD1 (5 bases). The length of the CDR3 is 13 residues. Trimming pared 7 bases from V and 1 base from J, leaving 10 bases between. Looked up from germline, CDR1 is SNHLY and CDR2 is FYNNEI.

This sequence joins TRBV30 and TRBJ2-3; 7 bases align to TRBD2. CDR1 and CDR2 from the germline V gene are GTSNPN and SVGIG (reference sequence). The CDR3 is 18 amino acids. The junction had 17 bases not matched to a gene; V was cut back by 3 bases and J by 2 bases. In nucleotides, the CDR3 is TGTGCCTGGAGATCCAGGCGGGGGACCCCCGGAATCACAGATACGCAGTATTTT. As protein: CAWRSRRGTPGITDTQYF.

The J gene is TRBJ2-1, the V gene TRBV5-1, with 12 bases aligning to TRBD2. Germline values: CDR1 SGHRS, CDR2 YFSETQ. V was pared by 3 bases and J by 3 bases, with 7 bases of the junction left unmatched. The CDR3 sequence is 17 residues long. In DNA form, the CDR3 reads TGCGCCAGCAGCTCAACGCAGACTAGCGGGAGCTACAATGAGCAGTTCTTC. Translated, it gives CASSSTQTSGSYNEQFF.

CDR3 bases: TGCGCCAGCAGCTTGGACCTAGCGGGCTACAATGAGCAGTTCTTC. It translates to CASSLDLAGYNEQFF. The rearrangement uses TRBV5-1 and TRBJ2-1, with 8 bases identical to TRBD2. The CDR3 covers 15 residues. Germline loops: CDR1 SGHRS, CDR2 YFSETQ. The J segment lost 3 bases and the V segment lost 0 bases, leaving 2 bases of the junction unmatched.

The chain combines TRBV10-2 with TRBJ2-4, with 8 positions matching TRBD2. V lost 4 bases to trimming and J lost 0 bases; unmatched junction nucleotides: 8. This CDR3 has 17 amino acids. CDR1 is WSHSY, CDR2 SAAADI, per germline. The CDR3 here is CASSAKGLAGAKNIQYF. CDR3 coding DNA: TGCGCCAGCAGTGCGAAAGGGCTAGCGGGAGCCAAAAACATTCAGTACTTC.

The V and J genes are TRBV14 and TRBJ2-1; D gene ambiguous. Germline values: CDR1 SGHDN, CDR2 FVKESK. Trimming took off 0 bases at V and 1 base at J, with 10 bases between the two ends. The CDR3 consists of 16 residues. The CDR3 DNA is TGTGCCAGCAGCCAAGATGAGCTGCTGTCCTACAATGAGCAGTTCTTC. Translation gives CASSQDELLSYNEQFF.

There are a few counts of this clone. The V gene is TRBV5-1, the J gene TRBJ1-6; no reliable D call. The V end was cut by 2 bases, the J end by 6 bases, with 21 bases between. The V gene's germline CDR1 is SGHRS and CDR2 YFSETQ. This CDR3 region has 18 residues. The CDR3 reads CASSFGALPGGVNSPLHF. The CDR3 DNA follows: TGCGCCAGCAGCTTCGGAGCATTGCCCGGCGGGGTTAATTCACCCCTCCACTTT.

This clone was counted a few times. V and J are TRBV10-2 and TRBJ1-1, with TRBD1 matching over 7 bases. This CDR3 is built from 12 residues. Germline CDR1 and CDR2: WSHSY and SAAADI. The V segment lost 3 bases and the J segment 9 bases; nucleotides outside the gene matches: 4. CDR3 sequence reads: CASSDEDRQAFF. CDR3 nucleotide sequence: TGCGCCAGCAGTGATGAGGACAGGCAAGCTTTCTTT.